The 15 T cell receptor beta chains in this list originate from one sample, sequenced in a study of T cells after yellow fever vaccination (dated by TCRdb to between 2018 and 2021). Libraries were built with 5' RACE. Reads for this sample came from an Illumina HiSeq 2500. TCRdb applied fastp at Q25 and MiXCR to the public reads, then kept only in-frame beta chains. CDR3 protein duplicates are merged, each entry listing the most common genes and DNA. A total of 600,000 to 750,000 distinct CDR3 sequences appear in this sample, more than 9% of them only once. The ten biggest clones cover about 15% of the sample. The treatment or condition label for this specimen denotes: live attenuated yellow fever vaccine strain. Material: PBMCs, obtained on the day of the yellow fever booster vaccination. These TCRs come from a man aged 30-40 years who received the YFV17D yellow fever vaccine.

The chain links TRBV2 to TRBJ2-5; D may be TRBD2 (6 bases). Germline V gives CDR1 SNHLY, CDR2 FYNNEI. V was trimmed by 9 bases and J by 7 bases, leaving 18 bases between them. The CDR3 consists of 13 residues. This chain's CDR3 is CASTLIWGGTQYF. The CDR3 DNA is TGTGCCAGTACGCTTATCTGGGGAGGGACCCAGTACTTC. The full variable domain, with the rest looked up from reference TRBV2 and TRBJ2-5, is EPEVTQTPSHQVTQMGQEVILRCVPISNHLYFYWYRQILGQKVEFLVSFYNNEISEKSEIFDDQFSVERPDGSNFTLKIRSTKLEDSAMYFCASTLIWGGTQYFGPGTRLLVL.

This clonotype came up a few times. The V gene is TRBV29-1, the J gene TRBJ2-7; 12 nucleotides line up with TRBD1. From germline, CDR1 is SQVTM and CDR2 ANQGSEA. Trimming took 5 bases from V and 7 from J; bases not matched to a gene: 9. The CDR3 has 14 residues. The CDR3 loop reads CSVRFGTGGDEQYF. CDR3 nucleotide sequence: TGCAGCGTTCGGTTCGGGACAGGGGGCGATGAGCAGTACTTC.

This clonotype was found a few times. The V gene is TRBV12-3 or TRBV12-4, the J gene TRBJ2-1, with TRBD1 matching 11 bases. This CDR3 has 15 residues. Trimming took 6 bases from V and 9 from J; bases not matched to a gene: 10. In DNA form, the CDR3 reads TGTGCCAGCAGGGCCGGGACAGGGGGAGGAGGTGAGCAGTTCTTC. It is translated as CASRAGTGGGGEQFF.

The CDR3 DNA follows: TGTGCCAGCAGCTTGGTTCGTGCTCTTGTCGACCACTACGAGCAGTACTTC. This gives the protein CASSLVRALVDHYEQYF. The V call is TRBV5-6, the J call TRBJ2-7, with no clear D. Between the trimmed V and J ends, which lost 0 bases and 3 bases, there was a span of 19 bases. From germline, CDR1 is SGHDT and CDR2 YYEEEE. The CDR3 is made up of 17 amino acids.

Only a few counts were recorded for this clonotype. The rearrangement joins TRBV19 to TRBJ2-2; D gene unclear. CDR3 length: 15 amino acids. CDR1 LNHDA and CDR2 SQIVND come from the germline V gene (reference sequence). V dropped 3 bases and J dropped 1 base, with 9 bases sitting between them. CDR3 nucleotides: TGTGCCAGTAGTATCCCCGGGCTGAACACCGGGGAGCTGTTTTTT. It encodes CASSIPGLNTGELFF.

The chain couples TRBV20-1 to TRBJ1-2; unclear D gene. This CDR3 comprises 15 residues. The V end was cut by 0 bases, the J end by 1 base, with 12 bases between. Germline V gene data show CDR1 as DFQATT and CDR2 as SNEGSKA (reference sequence). The CDR3 sequence: CSARDHGHLNYGYTF. Written as DNA, the CDR3 is TGCAGTGCTAGAGATCATGGGCACCTTAACTATGGCTACACCTTC.

This clonotype was counted a few times. The rearrangement uses TRBV11-1 and TRBJ2-6, with 9 bases matching TRBD1. The CDR3 has 17 residues. V gave up 5 bases and J gave up 0 bases; unmatched junction bases: 5. The germline V gene has CDR1 SGHAT and CDR2 FQDESV (reference sequence). As DNA, the CDR3 is TGTGCCAGCAGCCCCGGGACAGGGTCCTCTGGGGCCAACGTCCTGACTTTC. This sequence encodes CASSPGTGSSGANVLTF. Based on the CDR3 plus reference TRBV11-1 and TRBJ2-6, the full variable domain is EAEVAQSPRYKITEKSQAVAFWCDPISGHATLYWYRQILGQGPELLVQFQDESVVDDSQLPKDRFSAERLKGVDSTLKIQPAELGDSAMYLCASSPGTGSSGANVLTFGAGSRLTVL.

There are a few counts of this clonotype. V is TRBV5-5 and J is TRBJ2-1; 9 bases agree with TRBD1. Germline CDR1 is SGHKS and CDR2 is YYEKEE (reference sequence). This CDR3 has 15 residues. The junction had 2 bases not matched to a gene; V was cut back by 0 bases and J by 4 bases. CDR3 nucleotides: TGTGCCAGCAGCTTGGGACAGGGGGTATACAATGAGCAGTTCTTC. Its translation is CASSLGQGVYNEQFF.

J is TRBJ2-2 and V is TRBV5-1, with D hard to call. V was clipped by 3 bases and J by 4 bases, with 13 bases between them. CDR1 and CDR2 (germline): SGHRS, YFSETQ. The CDR3 loop spans 15 amino acids. CDR3 nucleotide sequence: TGCGCCAGCAGCTCGAGGACCCAATCCACCGGGGAGCTGTTTTTT. Translation: CASSSRTQSTGELFF.

This clonotype was seen a handful of times. The V and J genes are TRBV18 and TRBJ2-7; D possibly corresponds to TRBD1 (5 bases). V lost 5 bases and J lost 6, with 17 bases in between. The CDR3 consists of 14 residues. Germline V gene sequence: CDR1 KGHSH, CDR2 LQKENI. This CDR3 reads CASSIREGPLEQYF. The DNA for the CDR3 is TGTGCCAGCTCAATCAGGGAAGGACCCCTCGAGCAGTACTTC.

The J gene is TRBJ2-1, the V gene TRBV28; the match to TRBD1 covers 8 bases. This CDR3 region has 16 residues. Germline V gene lookup returns CDR1 MDHEN and CDR2 SYDVKM. DNA of the CDR3: TGTCAGGGTAGTGGCAGGGGGCACCCTCCAAACAATGAGCAGTTCTTC. Its protein is CQGSGRGHPPNNEQFF. Looking up the rest from reference TRBV28 and TRBJ2-1 gives the full variable domain: DVKVTQSSRYLVKRTGEKVFLECVQDMDHENMFWYRQDPGLGLRLIYFSYDVKMKEKGDIPEGYSVSREKKERFSLILESASTNQTSMYLCQGSGRGHPPNNEQFFGPGTRLTVL.

The V call is TRBV6-2 or TRBV6-3, the J call TRBJ2-7; possibly TRBD1 or TRBD2 for D (5 bases each). The CDR3 has 13 residues. Trimming pared 6 bases from V and 5 bases from J, leaving 14 bases between. The germline CDR1 and CDR2 sequences are MNHEY and SVGEGT. The CDR3 is CASSGAGKNEQYF. The CDR3 DNA reads as TGTGCCAGCAGCGGGGCAGGGAAAAACGAGCAGTACTTC.

This clonotype was detected many times. Compared with germline, one end of the junction differs, possibly owing to a read error. The chain carries TRBV7-2 and TRBJ2-7; D not certain. This CDR3 comprises 14 residues. Looked up from germline, CDR1 is SGHTA and CDR2 is FQGNSA. This chain's CDR3 is CASSLGGLPYEQYF. DNA for the CDR3: TGTGCCAGCAGTTTAGGCGGCCTACCCTACGAGCAGTACTTC.

In DNA form, the CDR3 reads TGTGCCAGCTCACCCGGCACAAGGGAGCCCCAGCATTTT. This codes for CASSPGTREPQHF. The chain couples TRBV18 to TRBJ1-5; D gene unclear. This CDR3 is 13 amino acids long. CDR1 is KGHSH and CDR2 is LQKENI in the germline V gene. Between the trimmed V and J ends, which lost 3 bases and 8 bases, there was a span of 11 bases.

Ten or more counts support this clonotype. The rearrangement joins TRBV7-9 to TRBJ1-2; D is possibly TRBD1 (5 bases). Trimming removed 1 base at V and 2 bases at J, with 11 bases between. Per germline, CDR1 SEHNR and CDR2 FQNEAQ (reference sequence). The CDR3 consists of 15 residues. Here the CDR3 DNA reads TGTGCCAGCAGCTTAGGAGGGGCTCGGAACTATGGCTACACCTTC. It translates to CASSLGGARNYGYTF.